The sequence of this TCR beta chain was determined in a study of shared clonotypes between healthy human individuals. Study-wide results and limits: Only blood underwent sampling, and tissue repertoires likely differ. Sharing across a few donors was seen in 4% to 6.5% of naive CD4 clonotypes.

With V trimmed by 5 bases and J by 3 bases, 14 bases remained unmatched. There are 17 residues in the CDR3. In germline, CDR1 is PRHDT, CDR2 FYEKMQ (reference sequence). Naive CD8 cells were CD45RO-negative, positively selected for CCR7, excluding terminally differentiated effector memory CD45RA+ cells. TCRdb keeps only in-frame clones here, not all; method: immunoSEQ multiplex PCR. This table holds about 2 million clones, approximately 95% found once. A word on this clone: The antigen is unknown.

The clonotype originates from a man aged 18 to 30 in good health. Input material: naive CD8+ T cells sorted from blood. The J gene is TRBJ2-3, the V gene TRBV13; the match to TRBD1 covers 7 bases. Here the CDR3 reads CASSGPGTDLLTDTQYF. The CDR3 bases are TGTGCCAGCAGCGGCCCCGGGACAGACCTCCTGACAGATACGCAGTATTTT.